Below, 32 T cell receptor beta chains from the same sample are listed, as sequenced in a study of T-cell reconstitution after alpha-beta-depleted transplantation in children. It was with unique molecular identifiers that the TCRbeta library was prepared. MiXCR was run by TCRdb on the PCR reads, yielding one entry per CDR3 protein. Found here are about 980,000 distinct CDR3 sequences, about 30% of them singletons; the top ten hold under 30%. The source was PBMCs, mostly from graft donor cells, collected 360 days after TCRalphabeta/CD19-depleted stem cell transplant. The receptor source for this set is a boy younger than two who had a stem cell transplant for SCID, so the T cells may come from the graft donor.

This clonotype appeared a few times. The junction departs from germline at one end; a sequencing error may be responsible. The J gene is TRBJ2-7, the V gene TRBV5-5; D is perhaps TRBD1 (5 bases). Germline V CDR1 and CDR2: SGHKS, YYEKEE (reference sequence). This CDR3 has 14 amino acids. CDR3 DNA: TGTGCCAGCAGCTTGGTTCCAGGGATGTACGTGCAGTACTTC. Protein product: CASSLVPGMYVQYF.

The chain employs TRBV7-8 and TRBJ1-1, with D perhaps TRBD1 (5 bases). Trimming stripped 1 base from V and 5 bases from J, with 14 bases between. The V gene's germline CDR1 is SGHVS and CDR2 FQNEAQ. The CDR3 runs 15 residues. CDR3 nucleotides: TGTGCCAGCAGCTTAGGAAGGGGAGTAAAGACTGAAGCTTTCTTT. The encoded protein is CASSLGRGVKTEAFF.

The CDR3 bases are TGTGCCAGCATCCCGGGGGCGATGAACACTGAAGCTTTCTTT. It yields the protein CASIPGAMNTEAFF. J is TRBJ1-1 and V is TRBV5-5, with D perhaps matching TRBD1 (6 bases). Germline V gene data show CDR1 as SGHKS and CDR2 as YYEKEE (reference sequence). The CDR3 is 14 amino acids. The V gene lost 6 bases and the J gene lost 0 bases, with 12 bases spanning the gap. Drawing the rest from reference TRBV5-5 and TRBJ1-1, the complete variable domain is DAGVTQSPTHLIKTRGQQVTLRCSPISGHKSVSWYQQVLGQGPQFIFQYYEKEERGRGNFPDRFSARQFPNYSSELNVNALLLGDSALYLCASIPGAMNTEAFFGQGTRLTVV.

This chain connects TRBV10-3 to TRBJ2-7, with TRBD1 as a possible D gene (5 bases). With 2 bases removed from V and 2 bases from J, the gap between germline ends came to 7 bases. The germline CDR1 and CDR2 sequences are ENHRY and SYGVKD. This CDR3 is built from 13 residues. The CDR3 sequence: CAISEGHTYEQYF. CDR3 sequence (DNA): TGTGCCATCAGTGAGGGACATACCTACGAGCAGTACTTC.

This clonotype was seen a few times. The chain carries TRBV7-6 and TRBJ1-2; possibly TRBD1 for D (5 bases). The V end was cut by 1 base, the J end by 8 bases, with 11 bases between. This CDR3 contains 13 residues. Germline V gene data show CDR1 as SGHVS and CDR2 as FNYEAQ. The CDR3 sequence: CASSLERGEGYTF. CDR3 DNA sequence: TGTGCCAGCAGCTTAGAGAGGGGAGAGGGCTACACCTTC.

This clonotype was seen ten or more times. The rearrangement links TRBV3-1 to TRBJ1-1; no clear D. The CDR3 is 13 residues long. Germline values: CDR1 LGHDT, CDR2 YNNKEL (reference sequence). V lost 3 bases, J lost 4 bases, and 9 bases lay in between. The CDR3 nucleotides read TGTGCCAGCAGCCACGGTGAGGGCACTGAAGCTTTCTTT. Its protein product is CASSHGEGTEAFF.

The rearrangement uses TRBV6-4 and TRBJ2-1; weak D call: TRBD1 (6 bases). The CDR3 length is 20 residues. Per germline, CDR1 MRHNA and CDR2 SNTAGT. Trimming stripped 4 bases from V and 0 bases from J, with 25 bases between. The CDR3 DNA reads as TGTGCCAGCAGTGGCTTCCCCGGGACATCCATTCGGTTCTCCTACAATGAGCAGTTCTTC. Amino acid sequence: CASSGFPGTSIRFSYNEQFF.

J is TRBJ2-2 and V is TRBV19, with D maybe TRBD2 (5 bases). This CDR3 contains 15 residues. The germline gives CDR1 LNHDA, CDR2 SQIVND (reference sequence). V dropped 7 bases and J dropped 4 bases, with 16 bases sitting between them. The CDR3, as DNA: TGTGCCAGTAATCCGGAGGTTCGGGTCACCGGGGAGCTGTTTTTT. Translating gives CASNPEVRVTGELFF.

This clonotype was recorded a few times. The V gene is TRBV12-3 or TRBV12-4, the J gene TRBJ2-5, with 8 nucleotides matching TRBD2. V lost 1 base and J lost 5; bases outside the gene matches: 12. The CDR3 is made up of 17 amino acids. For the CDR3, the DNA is TGTGCCAGCAGTTTAGGGAGGACTAGCAGGACGGGTGAGACCCAGTACTTC. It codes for CASSLGRTSRTGETQYF.

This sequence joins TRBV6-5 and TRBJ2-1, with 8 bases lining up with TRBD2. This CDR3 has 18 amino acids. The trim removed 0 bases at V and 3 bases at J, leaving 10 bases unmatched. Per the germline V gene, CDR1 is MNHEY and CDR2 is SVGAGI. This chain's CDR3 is CASSYSSGGASSYNEQFF. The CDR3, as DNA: TGTGCCAGCAGTTACTCGTCCGGGGGGGCTTCAAGCTACAATGAGCAGTTCTTC.

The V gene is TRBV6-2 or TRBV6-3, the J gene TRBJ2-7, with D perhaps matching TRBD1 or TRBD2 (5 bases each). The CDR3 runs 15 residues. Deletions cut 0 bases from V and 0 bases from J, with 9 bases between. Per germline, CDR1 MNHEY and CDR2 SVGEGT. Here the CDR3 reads CASSYSWDLSYEQYF. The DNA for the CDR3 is TGTGCCAGCAGTTACTCGTGGGACCTCTCCTACGAGCAGTACTTC.

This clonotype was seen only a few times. The CDR3 reads CSARTVESVDTQYF. The CDR3, as DNA: TGCAGTGCTCGGACGGTCGAGTCTGTAGATACGCAGTATTTT. The J gene is TRBJ2-3, the V gene TRBV20-1, with D unresolved. The ends were cut back, 5 bases at V and 5 bases at J, with 17 bases in the middle. The length of the CDR3 is 14 residues. Germline assignment: CDR1 DFQATT and CDR2 SNEGSKA (reference sequence).

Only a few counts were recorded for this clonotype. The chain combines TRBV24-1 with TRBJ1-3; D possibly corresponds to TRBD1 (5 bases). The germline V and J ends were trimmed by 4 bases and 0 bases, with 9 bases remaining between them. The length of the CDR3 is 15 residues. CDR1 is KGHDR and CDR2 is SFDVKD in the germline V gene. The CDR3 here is CATSDPGFSGNTIYF. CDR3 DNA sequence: TGTGCCACCAGTGACCCAGGGTTCTCTGGAAACACCATATATTTT.

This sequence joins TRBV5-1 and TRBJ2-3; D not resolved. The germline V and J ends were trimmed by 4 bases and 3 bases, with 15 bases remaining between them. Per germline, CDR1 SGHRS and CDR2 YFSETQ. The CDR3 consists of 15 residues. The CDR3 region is CASSPQRYGTDTQYF. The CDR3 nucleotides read TGCGCCAGCAGCCCACAGAGGTACGGAACAGATACGCAGTATTTT.

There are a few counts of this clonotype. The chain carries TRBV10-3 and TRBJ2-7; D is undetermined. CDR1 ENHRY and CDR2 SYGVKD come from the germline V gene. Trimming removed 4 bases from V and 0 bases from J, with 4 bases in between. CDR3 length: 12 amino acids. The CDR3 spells CAISGPSYEQYF. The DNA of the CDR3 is TGTGCCATCAGTGGACCCTCCTACGAGCAGTACTTC.

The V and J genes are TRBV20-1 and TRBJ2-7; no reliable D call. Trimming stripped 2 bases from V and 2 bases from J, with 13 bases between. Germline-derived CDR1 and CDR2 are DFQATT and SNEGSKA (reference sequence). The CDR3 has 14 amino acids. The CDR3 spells CSARLHNHAYEQYF. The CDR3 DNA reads TGCAGTGCTAGACTCCACAATCATGCCTACGAGCAGTACTTC.

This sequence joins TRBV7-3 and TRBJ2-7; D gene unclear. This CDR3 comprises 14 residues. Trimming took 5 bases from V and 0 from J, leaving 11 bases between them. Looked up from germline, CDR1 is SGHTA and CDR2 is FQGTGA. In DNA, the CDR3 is TGTGCCAGCAGCCCCTCTATTGCCTCCTACGAGCAGTACTTC. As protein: CASSPSIASYEQYF.

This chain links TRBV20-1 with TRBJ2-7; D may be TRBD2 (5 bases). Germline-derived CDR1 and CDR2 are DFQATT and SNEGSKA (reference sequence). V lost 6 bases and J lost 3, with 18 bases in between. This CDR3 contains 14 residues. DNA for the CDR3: TGCAGTGCCAACGGGATTGGCCGCATCTACGAGCAGTACTTC. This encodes CSANGIGRIYEQYF.

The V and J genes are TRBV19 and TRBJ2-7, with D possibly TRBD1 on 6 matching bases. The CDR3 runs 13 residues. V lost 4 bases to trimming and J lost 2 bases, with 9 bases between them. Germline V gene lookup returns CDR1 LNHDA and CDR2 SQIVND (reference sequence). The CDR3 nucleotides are TGTGCCAGTAGTAACAGGGAGACCTACGAGCAGTACTTC. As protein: CASSNRETYEQYF.

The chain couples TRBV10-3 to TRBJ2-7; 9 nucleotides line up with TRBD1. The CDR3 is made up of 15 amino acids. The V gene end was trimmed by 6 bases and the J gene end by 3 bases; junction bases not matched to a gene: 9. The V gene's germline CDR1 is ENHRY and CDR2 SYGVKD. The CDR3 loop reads CAISERGQGNYEQYF. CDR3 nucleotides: TGTGCCATCAGCGAAAGGGGACAGGGAAACTACGAGCAGTACTTC.

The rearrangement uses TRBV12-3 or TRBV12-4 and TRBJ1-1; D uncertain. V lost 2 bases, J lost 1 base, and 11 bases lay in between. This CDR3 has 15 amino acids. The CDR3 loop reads CASSLMYPGNTEAFF. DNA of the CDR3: TGTGCCAGCAGTTTAATGTACCCAGGGAACACTGAAGCTTTCTTT.

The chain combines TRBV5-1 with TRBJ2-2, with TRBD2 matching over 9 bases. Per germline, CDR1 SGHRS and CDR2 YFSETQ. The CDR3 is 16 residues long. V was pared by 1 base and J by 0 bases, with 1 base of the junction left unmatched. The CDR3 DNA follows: TGCGCCAGCAGCTTGTCTAGCGGGACGAACACCGGGGAGCTGTTTTTT. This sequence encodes CASSLSSGTNTGELFF.

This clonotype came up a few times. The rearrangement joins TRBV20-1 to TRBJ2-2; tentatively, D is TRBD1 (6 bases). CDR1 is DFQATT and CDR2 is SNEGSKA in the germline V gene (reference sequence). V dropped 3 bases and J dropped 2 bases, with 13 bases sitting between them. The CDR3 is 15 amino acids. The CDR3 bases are TGCAGTGCTAGGTCAGGGGTCACCAACACCGGGGAGCTGTTTTTT. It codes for CSARSGVTNTGELFF.

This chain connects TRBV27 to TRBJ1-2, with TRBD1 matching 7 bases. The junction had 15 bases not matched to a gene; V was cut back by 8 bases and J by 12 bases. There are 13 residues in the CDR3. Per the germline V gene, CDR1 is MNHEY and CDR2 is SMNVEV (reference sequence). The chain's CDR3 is CASFGTAAGGDTF. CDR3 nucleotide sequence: TGTGCCAGCTTTGGGACAGCCGCGGGAGGCGACACCTTC.

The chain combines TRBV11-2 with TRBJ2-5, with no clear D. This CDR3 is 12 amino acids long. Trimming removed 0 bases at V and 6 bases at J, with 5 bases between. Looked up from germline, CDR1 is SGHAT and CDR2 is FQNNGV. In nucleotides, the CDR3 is TGTGCCAGCAGCTTAGATCAACAGACCCAGTACTTC. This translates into CASSLDQQTQYF.

DNA of the CDR3: TGCAGTGCCATCTCCTCTGATAGCCATCCCTACGAGCAGTACTTC. Translating gives CSAISSDSHPYEQYF. The rearrangement uses TRBV20-1 and TRBJ2-7; D is ambiguous. V lost 6 bases and J 2 bases, leaving 20 bases between the germline ends. CDR3 size: 15 residues. Germline V lookup: CDR1 DFQATT, CDR2 SNEGSKA (reference sequence).

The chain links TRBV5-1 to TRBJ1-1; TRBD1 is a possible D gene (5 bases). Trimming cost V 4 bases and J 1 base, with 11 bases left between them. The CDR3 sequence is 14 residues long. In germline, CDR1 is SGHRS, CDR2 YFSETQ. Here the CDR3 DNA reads TGCGCCAGCAGCACGATGACAGCGAACACTGAAGCTTTCTTT. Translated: CASSTMTANTEAFF.

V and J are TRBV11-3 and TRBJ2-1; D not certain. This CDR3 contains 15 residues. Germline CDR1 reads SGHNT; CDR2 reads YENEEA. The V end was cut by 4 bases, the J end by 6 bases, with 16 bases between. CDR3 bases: TGTGCCAGCAGCTCCCCCCAAGACTCAATCAATGAGCAGTTCTTC. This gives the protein CASSSPQDSINEQFF. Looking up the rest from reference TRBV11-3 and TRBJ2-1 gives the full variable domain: EAGVVQSPRYKIIEKKQPVAFWCNPISGHNTLYWYLQNLGQGPELLIRYENEEAVDDSQLPKDRFSAERLKGVDSTLKIQPAELGDSAVYLCASSSPQDSINEQFFGPGTRLTVL.

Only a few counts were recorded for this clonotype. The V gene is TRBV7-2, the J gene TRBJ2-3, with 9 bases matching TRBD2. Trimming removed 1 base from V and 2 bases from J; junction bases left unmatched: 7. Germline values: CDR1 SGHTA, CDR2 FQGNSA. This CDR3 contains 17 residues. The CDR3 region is CASSLVLLAGYTDTQYF. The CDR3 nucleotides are TGTGCCAGCAGCTTAGTGCTCCTAGCGGGGTACACAGATACGCAGTATTTT.

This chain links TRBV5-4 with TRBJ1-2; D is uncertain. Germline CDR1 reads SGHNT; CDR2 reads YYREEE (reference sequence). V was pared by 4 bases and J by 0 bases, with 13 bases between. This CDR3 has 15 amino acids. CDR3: CASSPKRHSNYGYTF. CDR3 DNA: TGTGCCAGCAGCCCGAAACGACATTCTAACTATGGCTACACCTTC.

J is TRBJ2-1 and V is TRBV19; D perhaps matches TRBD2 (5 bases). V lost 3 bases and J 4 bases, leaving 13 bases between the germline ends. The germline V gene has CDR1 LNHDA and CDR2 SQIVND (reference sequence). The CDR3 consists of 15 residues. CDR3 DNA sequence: TGTGCCAGTAGTATGATCCCGGGATTTTACAATGAGCAGTTCTTC. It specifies CASSMIPGFYNEQFF.

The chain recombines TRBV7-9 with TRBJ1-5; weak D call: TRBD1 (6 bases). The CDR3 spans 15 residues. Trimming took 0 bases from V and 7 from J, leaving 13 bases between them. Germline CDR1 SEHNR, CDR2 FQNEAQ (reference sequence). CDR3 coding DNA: TGTGCCAGCAGCTTAGCGAACAGGGTGAGGCAGCCCCAGCATTTT. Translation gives CASSLANRVRQPQHF.